This TCR beta chain is drawn from a study of shared clonotypes between healthy human individuals. Trimming removed 1 base from V and 3 bases from J, with 14 bases in between. CDR3 size: 15 residues. Germline V gives CDR1 SGHTS, CDR2 YDEGEE. Each cell subset's genomic DNA was divided evenly among several immunoSEQ plates. Sequencing used immunoSEQ multiplex PCR; TCRdb keeps in-frame clones, though not all of them. This table has about 1 million clones, about 70% appearing once. The sample comprised memory CD4+ T cells sorted from blood. Indicated subset: CD45RA-negative fraction. The chain couples TRBV5-8 to TRBJ2-7; maybe TRBD1 (6 bases). This receptor was obtained from a man between 18 and 29 years old in good health. Here the CDR3 reads CASSLSHRVNYEQYF. The CDR3 DNA sequence: TGTGCCAGCAGCTTGTCCCACAGGGTTAACTACGAGCAGTACTTC.